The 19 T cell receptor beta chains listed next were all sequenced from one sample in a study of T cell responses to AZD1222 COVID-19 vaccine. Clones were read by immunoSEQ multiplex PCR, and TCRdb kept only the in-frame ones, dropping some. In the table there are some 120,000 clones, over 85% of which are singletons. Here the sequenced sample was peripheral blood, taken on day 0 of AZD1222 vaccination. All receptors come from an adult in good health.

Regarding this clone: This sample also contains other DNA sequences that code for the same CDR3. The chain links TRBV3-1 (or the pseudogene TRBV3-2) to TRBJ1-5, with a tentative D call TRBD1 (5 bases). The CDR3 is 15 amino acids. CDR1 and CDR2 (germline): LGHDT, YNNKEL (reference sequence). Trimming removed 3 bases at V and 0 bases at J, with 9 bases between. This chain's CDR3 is CASSQGGDSNQPQHF. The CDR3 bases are TGTGCCAGCAGCCAGGGGGGGGATAGCAATCAGCCCCAGCATTTT.

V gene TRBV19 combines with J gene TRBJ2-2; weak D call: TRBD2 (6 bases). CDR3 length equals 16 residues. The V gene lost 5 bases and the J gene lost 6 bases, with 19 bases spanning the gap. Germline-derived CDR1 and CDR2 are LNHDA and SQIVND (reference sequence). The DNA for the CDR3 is TGTGCCAGTAGTTTAAAACTAGCACGAGGCGCCGGGGAGCTGTTTTTT. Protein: CASSLKLARGAGELFF.

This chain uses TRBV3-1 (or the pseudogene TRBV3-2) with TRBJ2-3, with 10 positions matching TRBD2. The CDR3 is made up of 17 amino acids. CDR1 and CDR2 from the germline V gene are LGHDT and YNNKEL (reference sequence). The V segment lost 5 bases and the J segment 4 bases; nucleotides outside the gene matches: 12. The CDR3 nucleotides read TGTGCCAGCAGCGATCCTTCTAGCGGGAGTATCCCAGATACGCAGTATTTT. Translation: CASSDPSSGSIPDTQYF.

CDR3 region: CASSQTGSGGYTF. The CDR3 DNA reads TGTGCCAGCAGCCAGACAGGGTCTGGGGGCTACACCTTC. V is TRBV5-4 and J is TRBJ1-2; 7 positions match TRBD1. Germline values: CDR1 SGHNT, CDR2 YYREEE (reference sequence). The ends lost 4 bases at V and 8 bases at J; junction bases unmatched: 8. The CDR3 loop spans 13 amino acids.

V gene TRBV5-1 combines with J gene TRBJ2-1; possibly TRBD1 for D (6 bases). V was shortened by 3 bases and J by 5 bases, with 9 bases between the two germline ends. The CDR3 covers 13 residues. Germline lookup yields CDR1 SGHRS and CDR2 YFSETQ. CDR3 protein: CASSWTANNEQFF. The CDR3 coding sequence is TGCGCCAGCAGCTGGACAGCTAACAATGAGCAGTTCTTC.

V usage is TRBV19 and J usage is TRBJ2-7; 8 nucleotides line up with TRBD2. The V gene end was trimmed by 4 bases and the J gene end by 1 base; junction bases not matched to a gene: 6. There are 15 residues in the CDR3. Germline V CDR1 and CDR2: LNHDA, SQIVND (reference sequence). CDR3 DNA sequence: TGTGCCAGTAGTAACCAAATAGCGGGATCCTACGAGCAGTACTTC. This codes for CASSNQIAGSYEQYF.

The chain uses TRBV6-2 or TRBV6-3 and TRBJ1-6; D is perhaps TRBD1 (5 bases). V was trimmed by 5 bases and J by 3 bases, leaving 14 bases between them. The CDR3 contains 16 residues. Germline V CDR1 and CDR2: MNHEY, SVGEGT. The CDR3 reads CASSRPTDVYNSPLHF. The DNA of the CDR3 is TGTGCCAGCAGTCGCCCGACAGATGTCTATAATTCACCCCTCCACTTT.

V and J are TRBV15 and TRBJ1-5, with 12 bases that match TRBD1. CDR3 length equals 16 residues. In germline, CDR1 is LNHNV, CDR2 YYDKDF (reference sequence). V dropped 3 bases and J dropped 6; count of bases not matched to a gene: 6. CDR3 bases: TGTGCCACCAGCAGTGGGGGGGGACAGGGGGCTCAGCCCCAGCATTTT. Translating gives CATSSGGGQGAQPQHF.

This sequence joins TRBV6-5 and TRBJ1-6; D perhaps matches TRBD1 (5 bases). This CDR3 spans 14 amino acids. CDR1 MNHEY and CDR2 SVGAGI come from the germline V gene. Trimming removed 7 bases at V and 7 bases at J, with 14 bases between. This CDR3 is CASKKEEGNSPLHF. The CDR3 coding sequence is TGTGCCAGCAAAAAAGAGGAGGGGAATTCACCCCTCCACTTT.

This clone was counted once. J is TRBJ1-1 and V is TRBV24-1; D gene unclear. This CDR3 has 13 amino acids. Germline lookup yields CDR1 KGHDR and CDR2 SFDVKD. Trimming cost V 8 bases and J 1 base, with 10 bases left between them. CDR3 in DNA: TGTGCCACCACCGGTGGCCAGAACACTGAAGCTTTCTTT. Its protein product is CATTGGQNTEAFF.

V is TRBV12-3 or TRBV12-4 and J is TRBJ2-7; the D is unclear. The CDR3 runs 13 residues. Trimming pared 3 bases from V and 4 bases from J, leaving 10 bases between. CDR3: CASSFGREYEQYF. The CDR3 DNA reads TGTGCCAGCAGTTTCGGTCGTGAATACGAGCAGTACTTC.

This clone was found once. DNA of the CDR3: TGTGCCAGCAGCCAAAGCCTGGGCTATCTTCAGCCCCAGCATTTT. Its protein product is CASSQSLGYLQPQHF. This chain uses TRBV3-1 (or the pseudogene TRBV3-2) with TRBJ1-5, with D uncertain. Between the trimmed V and J ends, which lost 2 bases and 6 bases, there was a span of 14 bases. CDR1 and CDR2 (germline): LGHDT, YNNKEL (reference sequence). CDR3 size: 15 residues.

This CDR3 reads CASSGGRDSGNTIYF. The CDR3 nucleotides are TGCGCCAGCAGCGGCGGCCGAGACTCTGGAAACACCATATATTTT. This chain links TRBV5-1 with TRBJ1-3; D uncertain. Trimming removed 4 bases from V and 0 bases from J, with 11 bases in between. The CDR3 is 15 amino acids. Germline values: CDR1 SGHRS, CDR2 YFSETQ. The whole variable domain, filled in from reference TRBV5-1 and TRBJ1-3, reads KAGVTQTPRYLIKTRGQQVTLSCSPISGHRSVSWYQQTPGQGLQFLFEYFSETQRNKGNFPGRFSGRQFSNSRSEMNVSTLELGDSALYLCASSGGRDSGNTIYFGEGSWLTVV.

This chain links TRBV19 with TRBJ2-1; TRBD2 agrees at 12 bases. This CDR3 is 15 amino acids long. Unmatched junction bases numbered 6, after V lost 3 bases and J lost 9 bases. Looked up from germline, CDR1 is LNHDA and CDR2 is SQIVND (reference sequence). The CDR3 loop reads CASSILSSGRVEQFF. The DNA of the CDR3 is TGTGCCAGTAGTATTCTGTCTAGCGGGAGGGTTGAGCAGTTCTTC.

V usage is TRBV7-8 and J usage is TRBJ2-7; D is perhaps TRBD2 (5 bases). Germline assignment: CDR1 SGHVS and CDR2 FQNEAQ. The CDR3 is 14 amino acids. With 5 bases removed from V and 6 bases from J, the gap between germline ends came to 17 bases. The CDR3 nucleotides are TGTGCCAGCAGCCCCTCCGGACTGATCTTCGAGCAGTACTTC. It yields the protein CASSPSGLIFEQYF.

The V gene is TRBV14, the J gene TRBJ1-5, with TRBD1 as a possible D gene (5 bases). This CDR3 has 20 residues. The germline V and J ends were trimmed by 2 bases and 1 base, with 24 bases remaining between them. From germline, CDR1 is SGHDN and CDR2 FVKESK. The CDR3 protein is CASSQLDPPKGDVSNQPQHF. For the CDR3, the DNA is TGTGCCAGCAGCCAATTAGATCCGCCCAAAGGGGACGTCAGCAATCAGCCCCAGCATTTT.

This chain's CDR3 is CASILPGQQETQYF. The CDR3 bases are TGTGCCAGCATTCTTCCGGGACAGCAAGAGACCCAGTACTTC. The rearrangement uses TRBV2 and TRBJ2-5, with 7 nucleotides matching TRBD1. The CDR3 runs to 14 residues. The junction had 7 bases not matched to a gene; V was cut back by 7 bases and J by 2 bases. Germline V gives CDR1 SNHLY, CDR2 FYNNEI.

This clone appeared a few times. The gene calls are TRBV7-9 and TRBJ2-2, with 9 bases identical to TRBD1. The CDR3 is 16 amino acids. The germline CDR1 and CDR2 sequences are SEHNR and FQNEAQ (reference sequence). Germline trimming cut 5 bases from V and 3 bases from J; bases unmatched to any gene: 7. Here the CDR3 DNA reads TGTGCCAGCAGCACCCCCGGGACAGGGTACACCGGGGAGCTGTTTTTT. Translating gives CASSTPGTGYTGELFF.

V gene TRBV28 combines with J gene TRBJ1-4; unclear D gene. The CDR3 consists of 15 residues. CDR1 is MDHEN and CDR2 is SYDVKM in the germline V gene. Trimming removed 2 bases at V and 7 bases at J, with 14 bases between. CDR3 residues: CASSLISDYLEKLFF. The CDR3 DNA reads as TGTGCCAGCAGTTTAATTTCCGATTACCTTGAAAAACTGTTTTTT.